This passage covers 8 T cell receptor beta chains from one sample sequenced in a study of circulating CD8 cells and anti-PD-1 response in melanoma. Four subsets defined by PD-1 and/or TIGIT were sorted from live CD3+CD8+TCRalphabeta+ cells. The QIAseq Immune Repertoire TCR panel built the libraries from approximately 15 ng of total RNA. TCRdb called the reads again in MiXCR, with one record for every CDR3 protein. The repertoire holds about 1,100 distinct CDR3 sequences, approximately 8.4% seen once, with about 6.1% in the top ten. The sample was CD8+ T cells from PBMCs, taken at baseline or after one month of anti-PD-1 therapy (not recorded which). These receptors came from a human donor with melanoma.

Within the sample, this clonotype is medium-sized (0.01 to 0.1%). J is TRBJ2-5 and V is TRBV29-1, with D possibly matching TRBD2 (6 bases). The germline gives CDR1 SQVTM, CDR2 ANQGSEA. This CDR3 is 12 amino acids long. Trimming stripped 4 bases from V and 7 bases from J, with 13 bases between. In DNA form, the CDR3 reads TGCAGCGTTGGACTGGGGGAGGCGACCCAGTACTTC. Its translation is CSVGLGEATQYF.

By its share, this clonotype is large. The chain has TRBV20-1 and TRBJ2-3, with 7 bases that match TRBD2. This CDR3 contains 20 residues. Germline assignment: CDR1 DFQATT and CDR2 SNEGSKA (reference sequence). V shed 7 bases and J 0 bases; nucleotides not matched to a gene: 25. CDR3 DNA sequence: TGCAGTGTCTCACCAGCGGGGAACGACAAACGCCCAATTAGCACAGATACGCAGTATTTT. Translating it yields CSVSPAGNDKRPISTDTQYF.

Sample share makes this clonotype medium-sized. The V call is TRBV20-1, the J call TRBJ2-1, with TRBD2 matching over 8 bases. The J segment lost 0 bases and the V segment lost 2 bases, leaving 6 bases of the junction unmatched. CDR1 is DFQATT and CDR2 is SNEGSKA in the germline V gene (reference sequence). CDR3 size: 16 residues. Here the CDR3 DNA reads TGCAGTGCTAGATCACTAGCGGAGAGCTCCTACAATGAGCAGTTCTTC. Protein product: CSARSLAESSYNEQFF.

This clonotype is deemed large. The gene calls are TRBV19 and TRBJ1-1, with TRBD1 as a possible D gene (6 bases). Trimming removed 3 bases from V and 2 bases from J, with 13 bases in between. The CDR3 runs to 15 residues. Germline V gene data show CDR1 as LNHDA and CDR2 as SQIVND (reference sequence). The CDR3 sequence: CASSINGGSNTEAFF. The CDR3 DNA reads as TGTGCCAGTAGTATTAACGGGGGCTCAAACACTGAAGCTTTCTTT.

This clonotype is large by share. The chain carries TRBV20-1 and TRBJ2-7, with D uncertain. The ends were cut back, 3 bases at V and 0 bases at J, with 9 bases in the middle. CDR3 length: 13 amino acids. In germline, CDR1 is DFQATT, CDR2 SNEGSKA (reference sequence). The DNA of the CDR3 is TGCAGTGCTAGGATCGAGAGCTCCTACGAGCAGTACTTC. Residues: CSARIESSYEQYF.

By proportion, this clonotype is large (0.1 to 1%). The chain has TRBV20-1 and TRBJ2-7; 9 nucleotides match TRBD1. The CDR3 runs 15 residues. Germline V lookup: CDR1 DFQATT, CDR2 SNEGSKA (reference sequence). V shed 3 bases and J 4 bases; nucleotides not matched to a gene: 10. CDR3 nucleotide sequence: TGCAGTGCTAGTACTGGGGGGACAGGGCTTTACGAGCAGTACTTC. Its protein is CSASTGGTGLYEQYF.

The sample holds a few counts of this clonotype. Here the CDR3 DNA reads TGTGCCAGTTGGGGGCTCAATCAGCCCCAGCATTTT. It specifies CASWGLNQPQHF. The chain recombines TRBV19 with TRBJ1-5; D is perhaps TRBD1 (6 bases). V lost 8 bases to trimming and J lost 3 bases, with 8 bases between them. Germline V gives CDR1 LNHDA, CDR2 SQIVND (reference sequence). CDR3 length equals 12 residues.

By sample fraction, this clonotype is medium-sized. The chain joins TRBV4-1 to TRBJ2-3; D uncertain. The CDR3 extends over 14 amino acids. Per the germline V gene, CDR1 is MGHRA and CDR2 is YSYEKL. Deletions cut 1 base from V and 2 bases from J, with 7 bases between. The CDR3 region is CASSQGGDTDTQYF. CDR3 DNA sequence: TGCGCCAGCAGCCAAGGTGGGGACACAGATACGCAGTATTTT.